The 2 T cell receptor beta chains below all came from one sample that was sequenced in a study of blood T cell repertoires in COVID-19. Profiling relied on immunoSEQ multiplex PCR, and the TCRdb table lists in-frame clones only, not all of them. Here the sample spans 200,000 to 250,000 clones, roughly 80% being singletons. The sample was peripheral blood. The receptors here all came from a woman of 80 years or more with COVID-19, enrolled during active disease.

CDR3 amino acids: CAIRMMTGTGNGYTF. CDR3 sequence (DNA): TGTGCCATCAGGATGATGACCGGGACAGGGAACGGCTACACCTTC. The chain employs TRBV10-3 and TRBJ1-2, with 9 nucleotides matching TRBD1. Germline loops: CDR1 ENHRY, CDR2 SYGVKD. V lost 6 bases, J lost 8 bases, and 13 bases stayed unmatched. This CDR3 is 15 amino acids long.

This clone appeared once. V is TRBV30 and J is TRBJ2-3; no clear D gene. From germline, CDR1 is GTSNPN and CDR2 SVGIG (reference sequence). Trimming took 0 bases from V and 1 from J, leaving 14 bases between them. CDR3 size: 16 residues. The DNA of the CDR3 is TGTGCCTGGAGTGTACTGACTGATCTAGGCACAGATACGCAGTATTTT. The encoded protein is CAWSVLTDLGTDTQYF.